The rows below give T cell receptor beta chains drawn from one sample of a study of vaccination effects on CD4 cells after COVID-19. Clones were sequenced by immunoSEQ multiplex PCR, and TCRdb holds only the in-frame ones, with some missing. The table has roughly 53,000 clones, 75% to 85% seen once. For these TCRs, the target antigens are not known. The sample consisted of CD4+ T cells from PBMCs cultured with HCoV-OC43 spike peptides, taken before COVID-19 vaccination. All receptors come from a human donor who received a COVID-19 vaccine. Both conserved end residues are part of each CDR3. D genes are given only for firm matches. Some rows have no size entry. The others give once, few or many, or a class for an expanded clone.

J gene,V gene,D gene,clone size,CDR3 protein,CDR3 DNA
TRBJ1-1,TRBV7-2,TRBD1,-,CASSPRDRGRWNTEAFF,TGTGCCAGCAGCCCGAGGGACAGGGGGCGATGGAACACTGAAGCTTTCTTT
TRBJ2-3,TRBV10-3,-,-,CAISVGGSTDTQYF,TGTGCCATCAGTGTTGGCGGTAGCACAGATACGCAGTATTTT
TRBJ2-5,TRBV5-1,TRBD2,-,CASRSGGVEETQYF,TGCGCCAGCAGAAGCGGGGGGGTAGAAGAGACCCAGTACTTC
TRBJ1-2,TRBV25-1,TRBD1,-,CASSEFEGTGRFGYGYTF,TGTGCCAGCAGTGAATTTGAAGGGACAGGCCGTTTTGGATATGGCTACACCTTC
TRBJ1-1,TRBV19,-,-,CASSLEAGIEAFF,TGTGCCAGTAGCCTCGAAGCGGGTATTGAAGCTTTCTTT
TRBJ2-4,TRBV5-6,-,-,CASSLLIAKNIQYF,TGTGCCAGCAGCTTATTGATAGCCAAAAACATTCAGTACTTC
TRBJ2-1,TRBV10-3,-,few,CATKASDEQFF,TGTGCCACCAAGGCCAGCGACGAGCAGTTCTTC
TRBJ2-2,TRBV28,TRBD2,-,CASGLALMGTGELFF,TGTGCCAGCGGACTAGCCCTTATGGGCACCGGGGAGCTGTTTTTT
TRBJ2-2,TRBV4-3,-,-,CASSQDPPLGRGTGELFF,TGCGCCAGCTCACAAGACCCCCCCCTAGGGCGCGGCACCGGGGAGCTGTTTTTT
TRBJ2-2,TRBV11-2,TRBD1,-,CARKGTGEAGELFF,TGTGCCAGGAAGGGGACAGGGGAGGCCGGGGAGCTGTTTTTT
TRBJ1-1,TRBV29-1,-,once,CSAGTGGPEAFF,TGCAGCGCAGGGACGGGGGGACCTGAAGCTTTCTTT
TRBJ2-5,TRBV2,-,-,CASSQPGPQYF,TGTGCCAGCAGTCAGCCTGGGCCCCAGTACTTC
TRBJ1-2,TRBV14,-,few,CASSQARRDGYTF,TGTGCCAGCAGCCAAGCCCGCAGGGATGGCTACACCTTC
TRBJ1-2,TRBV6-5,-,-,CASSYSSVGSNYGYTF,TGTGCCAGCAGTTACTCATCTGTGGGCAGCAACTATGGCTACACCTTC
TRBJ1-5,TRBV28,-,few,CASREGDNQPQHF,TGTGCCAGCAGGGAGGGGGACAATCAGCCCCAGCATTTT
TRBJ1-3,TRBV28,-,-,CASSFYPPGSGNTIYF,TGTGCCAGCAGTTTTTACCCCCCGGGCTCTGGAAACACCATATATTTT
TRBJ1-1,TRBV24-1,-,-,CATSAAGMNTEAFF,TGTGCCACCAGTGCTGCAGGAATGAACACTGAAGCTTTCTTT
TRBJ1-2,TRBV25-1,-,-,CASSELVDPYGYTF,TGTGCCAGCAGTGAATTGGTAGACCCCTATGGCTACACCTTC
TRBJ1-2,TRBV29-1,-,-,CSVDRRGNYGYTF,TGCAGCGTTGATCGACGGGGAAACTATGGCTACACCTTC
TRBJ1-5,TRBV6-7,-,-,CASIPPGSGGQPQHF,TGTGCCAGCATCCCCCCAGGGTCGGGGGGTCAGCCCCAGCATTTT
TRBJ2-3,TRBV30,-,-,CAWSVGGATDTQYF,TGTGCCTGGAGTGTTGGTGGGGCCACAGATACGCAGTATTTT
TRBJ1-1,TRBV4-1,-,-,CASSQPTKNTEAFF,TGCGCCAGCAGCCAACCAACCAAGAACACTGAAGCTTTCTTT